This TCR beta chain was identified during a study of T cells in Graves' hyperthyroidism and ophthalmopathy. General study results and limits: Ophthalmopathy got predicted by the model a median 6.5 months before its onset.

The V end was cut by 3 bases, the J end by 7 bases, with 16 bases between. Germline CDR1 reads MDHEN; CDR2 reads SYDVKM. This CDR3 is built from 15 residues. From RNA transcripts, TCR beta CDR3 regions were amplified. The study used the HTBI primer set for a first-round RT-PCR of the TCR CDR3. Each CDR3 protein gets one entry after TCRdb re-called the multiplex PCR reads with MiXCR. The repertoire includes 360,000 or so distinct CDR3 sequences, over 15% of them detected once, and roughly a sixth sits in the top ten. There are many counts of this clonotype. Its cognate antigen is unknown. For the diagnoses, clinical symptoms, serum thyroxine and TRAb, thyroid ultrasound and orbital computed tomography were used.

Sequenced: blood. The chain combines TRBV28 with TRBJ2-4; the D gene is possibly TRBD1 (6 bases). The origin of this receptor is a woman aged 35 to 49 with Graves' ophthalmopathy. The CDR3 protein is CASSLSTGFGNIQYF. The CDR3 DNA reads TGTGCCAGCAGTTTGTCAACAGGGTTCGGGAACATTCAGTACTTC. The full variable domain, completed using reference TRBV28 and TRBJ2-4, is DVKVTQSSRYLVKRTGEKVFLECVQDMDHENMFWYRQDPGLGLRLIYFSYDVKMKEKGDIPEGYSVSREKKERFSLILESASTNQTSMYLCASSLSTGFGNIQYFGAGTRLSVL.